This T cell receptor beta chain was found in a study of cytomegalovirus exposure and HLA in healthy donors. The PCR made use of 60 Vbeta and 13 Jbeta primers. Libraries were prepared by immunoSEQ multiplex PCR; TCRdb keeps only in-frame clonotypes and omits some of them. This sample contains more than 100,000 clones. The CDR3 length is 16 residues. The V gene lost 3 bases and the J gene lost 5 bases, with 22 bases spanning the gap. The germline CDR1 and CDR2 sequences are GTSNPN and SVGIG (reference sequence). The TCR sequence derives from a man in his late teens or twenties in good health and CMV-seronegative. V usage is TRBV30 and J usage is TRBJ1-1, with D maybe TRBD1 (6 bases). Sequencing was done on a sample of PBMCs. The CDR3 region is CAWSPLGYGRGTEAFF. In nucleotides, the CDR3 is TGTGCCTGGAGCCCTTTGGGGTATGGGAGGGGGACTGAAGCTTTCTTT.